The 10 T cell receptor beta chains reported below all come from one sample, sequenced in a study of blood T cell repertoires in COVID-19. Data came from immunoSEQ multiplex PCR; TCRdb stores just in-frame clones and leaves some out. The sample records about 300,000 clones, 85% to 90% being singletons. The sample consisted of PBMCs or T cells enriched from blood (not recorded which). The receptors here all came from a man aged 30 to 39 who had recovered from COVID-19.

V and J are TRBV14 and TRBJ1-2; D unclear. Germline V gene sequence: CDR1 SGHDN, CDR2 FVKESK. V was shortened by 0 bases and J by 2 bases, with 16 bases between the two germline ends. This CDR3 has 17 residues. The CDR3 nucleotides are TGTGCCAGCAGCCAAGATATTTTAGGAGACGCGAACTATGGCTACACCTTC. Translated, it gives CASSQDILGDANYGYTF.

CDR3 sequence: CASSRTQVNTEAFF. The CDR3 DNA reads as TGTGCCAGCAGCCGCACACAGGTGAACACTGAAGCTTTCTTT. The chain employs TRBV3-1 (or the pseudogene TRBV3-2) and TRBJ1-1; a weak D match, TRBD1 (5 bases). Germline V gene lookup returns CDR1 LGHDT and CDR2 YNNKEL (reference sequence). The V end lost 4 bases, the J end lost 0 bases, and 9 bases lay between the germline ends. The CDR3 totals 14 residues.

This clone was observed a single time. The chain carries TRBV27 and TRBJ1-4, with D unresolved. Germline V gene lookup returns CDR1 MNHEY and CDR2 SMNVEV (reference sequence). This CDR3 has 14 amino acids. Trimming stripped 6 bases from V and 0 bases from J, with 8 bases between. The CDR3 sequence: CASRPGTTNEKLFF. CDR3 in DNA: TGTGCCAGCAGGCCGGGAACAACTAATGAAAAACTGTTTTTT.

The V call is TRBV2, the J call TRBJ1-2; D ambiguous. In germline, CDR1 is SNHLY, CDR2 FYNNEI. Trimming stripped 4 bases from V and 5 bases from J, with 8 bases between. The CDR3 is 12 amino acids. DNA of the CDR3: TGTGCCAGCAGTGGGACGGGGTATGGCTACACCTTC. Protein product: CASSGTGYGYTF. The complete variable domain, with remaining parts taken from reference TRBV2 and TRBJ1-2, reads EPEVTQTPSHQVTQMGQEVILRCVPISNHLYFYWYRQILGQKVEFLVSFYNNEISEKSEIFDDQFSVERPDGSNFTLKIRSTKLEDSAMYFCASSGTGYGYTFGSGTRLTVV.

The genes are TRBV5-5 and TRBJ2-3; a possible D gene is TRBD1 (7 bases). CDR3 length equals 13 residues. CDR1 and CDR2 from the germline V gene are SGHKS and YYEKEE (reference sequence). Trimming shortened V by 4 bases and J by 5 bases, and 11 bases separated the two germline ends. CDR3 nucleotide sequence: TGTGCCAGCAGCGGAGGGGGCGAAGATACGCAGTATTTT. This gives the protein CASSGGGEDTQYF.

In DNA form, the CDR3 reads TGTGCCTGGACGATGGCAGGGGCCTTTGGCTACACCTTC. Translated: CAWTMAGAFGYTF. The genes are TRBV30 and TRBJ1-2, with D maybe TRBD1 (6 bases). Germline loops: CDR1 GTSNPN, CDR2 SVGIG (reference sequence). The CDR3 has 13 amino acids. Trimming left V 4 bases short and J 7 bases short, with 16 bases between.

This clone was counted a few times. The chain links TRBV11-1 to TRBJ1-2; 11 nucleotides match TRBD1. Germline-derived CDR1 and CDR2 are SGHAT and FQDESV (reference sequence). With 0 bases clipped from V and 7 bases from J, the junction kept 10 bases outside the gene matches. This CDR3 contains 17 residues. CDR3 sequence (DNA): TGTGCCAGCAGCTTAGCGCCGGGACAGGGGGAAAATCGTGGCTACACCTTC. It translates to CASSLAPGQGENRGYTF.

Only one count was recorded for this clone. The genes are TRBV6-1 and TRBJ1-1, with unresolved D. Trimming removed 3 bases at V and 0 bases at J, with 11 bases between. This CDR3 contains 15 residues. The germline gives CDR1 MNHNS, CDR2 SASEGT. The CDR3 DNA sequence: TGTGCCAGCAGTGACACAGCCGAGCTGAACACTGAAGCTTTCTTT. This encodes CASSDTAELNTEAFF.

The chain employs TRBV30 and TRBJ1-1, with a possible D match to TRBD1 (6 bases). V gave up 3 bases and J gave up 1 base, with 9 bases separating them. The CDR3 extends over 13 amino acids. CDR1 GTSNPN and CDR2 SVGIG come from the germline V gene (reference sequence). CDR3 nucleotide sequence: TGTGCCTGGAGCCTGGACAGGAACACTGAAGCTTTCTTT. This translates into CAWSLDRNTEAFF.

The chain joins TRBV14 to TRBJ1-3; D is uncertain. Trimming removed 0 bases at V and 7 bases at J, with 7 bases between. CDR1 is SGHDN, CDR2 FVKESK, per germline. CDR3 length equals 13 residues. The CDR3 loop is CASSQDRRNTIYF. CDR3 nucleotides: TGTGCCAGCAGCCAAGATCGGAGGAACACCATATATTTT.